A single sample is the source of the 19 T cell receptor beta chains below, sequenced in a study of monozygotic twins with inflammatory bowel disease. From the 5' RACE reads, TCRdb lists one entry per CDR3 protein and no DNA. The repertoire shows 200,000 to 250,000 distinct CDR3 sequences; the top ten hold roughly 7.7%. Sequencing was carried out using blood. Source of these receptors: a human donor with ulcerative colitis or Crohn's disease, or a healthy co-twin of an affected twin (not recorded which).

The CDR3 loop reads CASSERGTGSSYNEQFF. This chain links TRBV2 with TRBJ2-1; TCRdb outputs TRBD1, but without DNA this stays unchecked. Germline loops: CDR1 SNHLY, CDR2 FYNNEI. CDR3 length equals 17 residues.

This chain joins TRBV20-1 and TRBJ2-2; the TCRdb D gene call, TRBD1, has no DNA to confirm it. The CDR3 sequence is 15 residues long. Germline CDR1 reads DFQATT; CDR2 reads SNEGSKA (reference sequence). This chain's CDR3 is CSARVAGVNTGELFF.

The chain joins TRBV12-3 or TRBV12-4 to TRBJ1-1; TCRdb reports TRBD1, a call that lacks DNA to check it against. There are 14 residues in the CDR3. CDR3 loop: CASSLKAPETEAFF.

The chain joins TRBV2 to TRBJ1-5. The CDR3 is 12 residues long. Germline V gene lookup returns CDR1 SNHLY and CDR2 FYNNEI. The CDR3 protein is CASSEGNQPQHF.

The J gene is TRBJ2-7, the V gene TRBV5-1; the TRBD1 assignment by TCRdb is unverifiable without DNA. The CDR3 totals 17 residues. Germline CDR1 and CDR2: SGHRS and YFSETQ. The CDR3 region is CASSLVRGGGESYEQYF.

The chain carries TRBV12-3 or TRBV12-4 and TRBJ2-5; TCRdb returns TRBD1, unconfirmable since there is no DNA. This CDR3 region has 13 residues. CDR3: CASRSAVAETQYF.

The V gene is TRBV30, the J gene TRBJ1-2. The V gene's germline CDR1 is GTSNPN and CDR2 SVGIG (reference sequence). The CDR3 totals 13 residues. CDR3 residues: CAWSVDDDYGYTF.

The chain employs TRBV18 and TRBJ1-1; the D gene TCRdb calls, TRBD1, cannot be checked with no DNA. Germline CDR1 and CDR2: KGHSH and LQKENI. The CDR3 contains 15 residues. CDR3 region: CASSPKNRANTEAFF. Looking up the rest from reference TRBV18 and TRBJ1-1 gives the full variable domain: NAGVMQNPRHLVRRRGQEARLRCSPMKGHSHVYWYRQLPEEGLKFMVYLQKENIIDESGMPKERFSAEFPKEGPSILRIQQVVRGDSAAYFCASSPKNRANTEAFFGQGTRLTVV.

The V gene is TRBV4-3, the J gene TRBJ2-1; TCRdb's D call of TRBD1 is untestable without DNA. The CDR3 is 18 residues long. Germline CDR1 and CDR2: LGHNA and YSLEER. CDR3 protein: CASSLWLPRGGIGNEQFF.

J is TRBJ2-3 and V is TRBV7-2; TCRdb picks TRBD2, but there is no DNA to check that call. The CDR3 runs to 15 residues. The germline gives CDR1 SGHTA, CDR2 FQGNSA. CDR3 sequence: CASSYVAGDTDTQYF.

The V gene is TRBV30, the J gene TRBJ2-7; TCRdb selects TRBD1, and the lack of DNA leaves this call unchecked. The CDR3 runs to 11 residues. CDR1 is GTSNPN, CDR2 SVGIG, per germline (reference sequence). CDR3 residues: CALTRGVEQYF. The full variable domain, in which reference TRBV30 and TRBJ2-7 provide the parts outside the CDR3, is SQTIHQWPATLVQPVGSPLSLECTVEGTSNPNLYWYRQAAGRGLQLLFYSVGIGQISSEVPQNLSASRPQDRQFILSSKKLLLSDSGFYLCALTRGVEQYFGPGTRLTVT.

This chain links TRBV12-3 or TRBV12-4 with TRBJ1-1. CDR3 length: 15 amino acids. This CDR3 is CASSLVGTRNTEAFF.

J is TRBJ2-3 and V is TRBV10-3; no DNA is available, so the TRBD2 call from TCRdb remains unchecked. The CDR3 sequence is 15 residues long. CDR1 and CDR2 (germline): ENHRY, SYGVKD. The CDR3 protein is CAISAEIAGLDTQYF.

This chain joins TRBV2 and TRBJ2-2; checking the TCRdb D call of TRBD2 is not possible without DNA. Germline V gene lookup returns CDR1 SNHLY and CDR2 FYNNEI. CDR3 length equals 16 residues. The CDR3 is CASSVRAGATAGELFF. Based on the CDR3 plus reference TRBV2 and TRBJ2-2, the full variable domain is EPEVTQTPSHQVTQMGQEVILRCVPISNHLYFYWYRQILGQKVEFLVSFYNNEISEKSEIFDDQFSVERPDGSNFTLKIRSTKLEDSAMYFCASSVRAGATAGELFFGEGSRLTVL.

V gene TRBV5-1 combines with J gene TRBJ1-6; the D call of TRBD1 rests on TCRdb alone, since no DNA is present to check it. This CDR3 is built from 17 residues. In germline, CDR1 is SGHRS, CDR2 YFSETQ. The CDR3 loop reads CASSLEHRGYPNSPLHF.

The rearrangement joins TRBV7-9 to TRBJ2-2; TCRdb gives TRBD1 as the D gene, but with no DNA this cannot be confirmed. Germline V gene lookup returns CDR1 SEHNR and CDR2 FQNEAQ (reference sequence). The CDR3 runs to 17 residues. The CDR3 loop is CASSPRGRQGDTGELFF.

The genes are TRBV12-2 and TRBJ1-1; the TRBD1 assignment by TCRdb is unverifiable without DNA. TRBV12-2 is an annotated pseudogene. The CDR3 covers 18 residues. CDR3 sequence reads: CASRLAPGDDAKNTEAFF.

V and J are TRBV20-1 and TRBJ1-1; with no DNA, the TCRdb D assignment of TRBD1 cannot be verified. Germline assignment: CDR1 DFQATT and CDR2 SNEGSKA (reference sequence). This CDR3 has 13 residues. CDR3: CSAIRGGNTEAFF.

The chain combines TRBV7-2 with TRBJ2-7; TCRdb proposes TRBD1, but this gene call is untestable without DNA. CDR1 and CDR2 from the germline V gene are SGHTA and FQGNSA. This CDR3 region has 12 residues. CDR3 protein: CASSLSGAEQYF.